Included here is one T cell receptor beta chain sequence, with context. Extraction and reverse transcription of RNA yielded cDNA as the sequencing template. Assay used: immunoSEQ multiplex PCR; TCRdb lists only in-frame clones, some missing. The sample records 80,000 or so clones, approximately 70% being singletons. This CDR3 has 14 residues. The germline V gene has CDR1 MDHEN and CDR2 SYDVKM. Trimming took 6 bases from V and 1 from J, leaving 10 bases between them. This sample was taken from a study of CD8+ T cells in alopecia areata. Treatment indicated: oral pan-JAK inhibitor, 5-10 mg twice daily. The rearrangement links TRBV28 to TRBJ1-5; D remains unclear. Sequencing was performed on CD8+ T cells sorted from blood, taken at week 24, from a patient treated with tofacitinib. This receptor was identified in a human donor with alopecia areata. The CDR3 region is CASRQSLSNQPQHF. The CDR3 DNA sequence: TGTGCCAGCAGGCAAAGTCTAAGCAATCAGCCCCAGCATTTT.